The 22 T cell receptor beta chains in this list originate from one sample, sequenced in a study of shared clonotypes between healthy human individuals. Profiling relied on immunoSEQ multiplex PCR, and the TCRdb table lists in-frame clones only, not all of them. The sample consists of a few hundred thousand clones, 97% of them appearing once. Sample: naive CD4+ T cells sorted from blood. The subset was: CD45RA+ positively selected. All receptors come from a woman aged 25 to 39 in good health.

In its sample, this clone was seen once. CDR3 protein: CASSSGQGGYNEQFF. The CDR3 DNA follows: TGTGCCAGCAGCTCAGGGCAGGGGGGCTACAATGAGCAGTTCTTC. The chain links TRBV11-3 to TRBJ2-1; perhaps TRBD1 as D (7 bases). The germline V gene encodes CDR1 SGHNT and CDR2 YENEEA. Trimming took 4 bases from V and 3 from J, leaving 13 bases between them. The length of the CDR3 is 15 residues.

The genes are TRBV7-9 and TRBJ2-2; maybe TRBD1 (5 bases). V shed 0 bases and J shed 6 bases, with 20 bases lying between them. CDR1 and CDR2 from the germline V gene are SEHNR and FQNEAQ (reference sequence). This CDR3 has 18 amino acids. The CDR3 DNA follows: TGTGCCAGCAGCTTAGCCGGTGGGGTACAGGTCGGTGCCGGGGAGCTGTTTTTT. The encoded protein is CASSLAGGVQVGAGELFF.

The rearrangement links TRBV5-6 to TRBJ2-7, with a weak D call TRBD2 (6 bases). CDR1 and CDR2 from the germline V gene are SGHDT and YYEEEE. V dropped 6 bases and J dropped 3 bases, with 19 bases sitting between them. The CDR3 loop spans 15 amino acids. The chain's CDR3 is CASKAGMDGGYEQYF. Here the CDR3 DNA reads TGTGCCAGCAAGGCGGGGATGGACGGAGGCTACGAGCAGTACTTC.

The count of this clone is one. This chain links TRBV21-1 with TRBJ2-7; the D call of TRBD2 is as the table states it, not checked on the DNA. TRBV21-1 is a listed pseudogene. The CDR3 consists of 17 residues. The CDR3 reads CASSKEEVAGHYYEQYF. CDR3 nucleotide sequence: TGTGCCAGCAGCAAAGAGGAAGTAGCGGGGCACTACTACGAGCAGTACTTC.

This chain uses TRBV6-5 with TRBJ1-3; tentative D call: TRBD1 (6 bases). The V and J ends lost 6 bases and 4 bases respectively, with 7 bases between them. This CDR3 comprises 12 residues. CDR1 MNHEY and CDR2 SVGAGI come from the germline V gene. The CDR3 reads CASSGQGNTIYF. The CDR3, as DNA: TGTGCCAGCAGCGGACAGGGAAACACCATATATTTT.

This chain uses TRBV28 with TRBJ1-2, with TRBD1 as a possible D gene (6 bases). This CDR3 is built from 13 residues. V shed 10 bases and J shed 7 bases, with 19 bases lying between them. Germline assignment: CDR1 MDHEN and CDR2 SYDVKM. The DNA for the CDR3 is TGTGCCACGAGGAGGGGGAGGGGGGCTGGCTACACCTTC. It codes for CATRRGRGAGYTF.

The chain has TRBV7-8 and TRBJ2-1, with 10 positions matching TRBD2. The ends lost 5 bases at V and 5 bases at J; junction bases unmatched: 6. The CDR3 spans 15 residues. Germline CDR1 is SGHVS and CDR2 is FQNEAQ. Here the CDR3 DNA reads TGTGCCAGCAGCCTCCGGACTAGCGGCAACAATGAGCAGTTCTTC. Translation gives CASSLRTSGNNEQFF.

The chain couples TRBV18 to TRBJ1-5; D is ambiguous. This CDR3 contains 15 residues. The germline V and J ends were trimmed by 3 bases and 3 bases, with 12 bases remaining between them. From germline, CDR1 is KGHSH and CDR2 LQKENI. CDR3 loop: CASSPPLGHNQPQHF. The CDR3, as DNA: TGTGCCAGCTCACCGCCATTGGGCCACAATCAGCCCCAGCATTTT.

The genes are TRBV19 and TRBJ1-5; D gene unclear. Trimming shortened V by 3 bases and J by 4 bases, and 10 bases separated the two germline ends. CDR3 size: 14 residues. In germline, CDR1 is LNHDA, CDR2 SQIVND (reference sequence). The DNA for the CDR3 is TGTGCCAGTAGTATTGAGGGATTAAATCAGCCCCAGCATTTT. Its protein product is CASSIEGLNQPQHF.

V and J are TRBV5-4 and TRBJ2-3, with 11 nucleotides matching TRBD2. V lost 4 bases and J lost 4; bases outside the gene matches: 5. The CDR3 extends over 15 amino acids. Germline V lookup: CDR1 SGHNT, CDR2 YYREEE (reference sequence). CDR3 sequence (DNA): TGTGCCAGCAGCCCCGTAGCGGGAGGGTCAGATACGCAGTATTTT. Encoded protein: CASSPVAGGSDTQYF.

The rearrangement joins TRBV19 to TRBJ2-6; D gene ambiguous. CDR1 and CDR2 (germline): LNHDA, SQIVND (reference sequence). V dropped 3 bases and J dropped 2 bases, with 8 bases sitting between them. This CDR3 region has 15 residues. The CDR3 DNA sequence: TGTGCCAGTAGTATTGGGCCAGCTGGGGCCAACGTCCTGACTTTC. Protein product: CASSIGPAGANVLTF.

V and J are TRBV6-1 and TRBJ2-7; 12 nucleotides agree with TRBD2. The CDR3 length is 15 residues. The ends lost 2 bases at V and 2 bases at J; junction bases unmatched: 1. In germline, CDR1 is MNHNS, CDR2 SASEGT. CDR3 nucleotide sequence: TGTGCCAGCAGTGAACTAGCGGGAGGGACCTACGAGCAGTACTTC. Translation gives CASSELAGGTYEQYF.

J is TRBJ1-2 and V is TRBV19; 9 nucleotides match TRBD1. Germline CDR1 is LNHDA and CDR2 is SQIVND (reference sequence). This CDR3 region has 16 residues. Germline trimming cut 8 bases from V and 4 bases from J; bases unmatched to any gene: 14. CDR3: CASASGQGIFRYGYTF. The DNA for the CDR3 is TGTGCCAGTGCCTCGGGACAGGGCATATTTCGCTATGGCTACACCTTC.

This clone was seen only once. The rearrangement uses TRBV10-3 and TRBJ1-3, with 7 bases lining up with TRBD1. Germline trimming cut 2 bases from V and 7 bases from J; bases unmatched to any gene: 5. This CDR3 is 14 amino acids long. The germline gives CDR1 ENHRY, CDR2 SYGVKD. CDR3 sequence reads: CAISEPGQENTIYF. As DNA, the CDR3 is TGTGCCATCAGTGAGCCCGGACAGGAGAACACCATATATTTT.

The V call is TRBV5-1, the J call TRBJ1-2; possibly TRBD1 for D (5 bases). The V end lost 0 bases, the J end lost 7 bases, and 10 bases lay between the germline ends. There are 13 residues in the CDR3. CDR1 and CDR2 (germline): SGHRS, YFSETQ. CDR3 amino acids: CASSLDGTGGYTF. The CDR3 nucleotides read TGCGCCAGCAGCTTGGACGGAACAGGTGGCTACACCTTC.

J is TRBJ1-3 and V is TRBV7-9; D ambiguous. Germline loops: CDR1 SEHNR, CDR2 FQNEAQ (reference sequence). The CDR3 extends over 16 amino acids. Trimming left V 5 bases short and J 5 bases short, with 19 bases between. The CDR3 coding sequence is TGTGCCAGCAGCACAAGGGCCACCGGGCTTCGAAACACCATATATTTT. Its protein product is CASSTRATGLRNTIYF.

The chain combines TRBV12-5 with TRBJ1-5, with D tentatively TRBD1 (5 bases). Germline V lookup: CDR1 LGHNT, CDR2 FRNRAP. The CDR3 length is 15 residues. V was shortened by 7 bases and J by 2 bases, with 15 bases between the two germline ends. CDR3 residues: CASAPGDSGNQPQHF. The CDR3 region has the DNA TGTGCTAGTGCCCCGGGGGATTCGGGCAATCAGCCCCAGCATTTT.

The DNA of the CDR3 is TGTGCCAGCAGCCGGGACCTTCCCCCCATTTCCCAGCATTTT. Its translation is CASSRDLPPISQHF. J is TRBJ1-5 and V is TRBV6-5; a weak D match, TRBD1 (5 bases). CDR1 MNHEY and CDR2 SVGAGI come from the germline V gene. Deletions cut 6 bases from V and 11 bases from J, with 20 bases between. The CDR3 runs 14 residues.

V is TRBV5-1 and J is TRBJ2-6, with D possibly matching TRBD1 (6 bases). V was shortened by 0 bases and J by 0 bases, with 10 bases between the two germline ends. There are 17 residues in the CDR3. The germline CDR1 and CDR2 sequences are SGHRS and YFSETQ. The CDR3 nucleotides read TGCGCCAGCAGCTTGGCGGGACATAACTCTGGGGCCAACGTCCTGACTTTC. It encodes CASSLAGHNSGANVLTF.

The J gene is TRBJ2-3, the V gene TRBV7-9; D unclear. V gave up 1 base and J gave up 3 bases, with 14 bases separating them. CDR3 length equals 16 residues. Per germline, CDR1 SEHNR and CDR2 FQNEAQ (reference sequence). The CDR3 DNA reads as TGTGCCAGCAGCTTAGACACGGGCACTGGGACAGATACGCAGTATTTT. Protein sequence: CASSLDTGTGTDTQYF.

This clone was found once. V and J are TRBV11-2 and TRBJ2-3; D may be TRBD2 (6 bases). The V end was cut by 1 base, the J end by 3 bases, with 8 bases between. Germline V CDR1 and CDR2: SGHAT, FQNNGV. The CDR3 contains 14 residues. Here the CDR3 DNA reads TGTGCCAGCAGCTTAGGTCGGGGGACAGATACGCAGTATTTT. This translates into CASSLGRGTDTQYF. Filled out from reference TRBV11-2 and TRBJ2-3, the complete variable domain reads EAGVAQSPRYKIIEKRQSVAFWCNPISGHATLYWYQQILGQGPKLLIQFQNNGVVDDSQLPKDRFSAERLKGVDSTLKIQPAKLEDSAVYLCASSLGRGTDTQYFGPGTRLTVL.

The CDR3 reads CASSLGLTQYF. CDR3 coding DNA: TGTGCCAGCAGCTTAGGCCTAACGCAGTATTTT. The chain has TRBV11-2 and TRBJ2-3; D not certain. The germline gives CDR1 SGHAT, CDR2 FQNNGV. V lost 1 base, J lost 9 bases, and 5 bases lay in between. CDR3 length: 11 residues.